This entry describes one TCR beta chain. Its antigen is still unknown. A much larger clone differs by one base, so this may be a read error. This record belongs to a study of human T cells and chemical hapten exposure. Study-level background: TCR yields differed between samples (mainly from small differences in pooled library volume). Study-wide results and caveats: TCRs exceeding a frequency of 1 in 1000 stayed unchanged under DPC sensitization.

As for time point: patch test 1, 2 weeks after DPC sensitization. Treatment meaning: therapeutic diphenylcyclopropenone sensitization with weekly scalp DPC. Germline CDR1 LGHDT, CDR2 YNNKEL (reference sequence). The CDR3 extends over 17 amino acids. V dropped 3 bases and J dropped 5 bases, with 19 bases sitting between them. Via MiXCR, TCRdb re-called the RACE reads, giving one row per CDR3 protein. The sample lists approximately 100,000 distinct CDR3 sequences, 9.5% to 11% occurring once. The origin of this receptor is a woman in her thirties or forties with alopecia areata. Some clones in this sample may be carry-over from other donors' samples. The V gene is TRBV3-1, the J gene TRBJ2-2, with TRBD1 as a possible D gene (6 bases). The sample here was whole blood, taken in connection with sensitization to the hapten diphenylcyclopropenone (DPC). The CDR3 loop reads CASSHRRLGALTGELFF. The CDR3 nucleotides read TGTGCCAGCAGCCATCGGAGACTGGGGGCATTAACCGGGGAGCTGTTTTTT.